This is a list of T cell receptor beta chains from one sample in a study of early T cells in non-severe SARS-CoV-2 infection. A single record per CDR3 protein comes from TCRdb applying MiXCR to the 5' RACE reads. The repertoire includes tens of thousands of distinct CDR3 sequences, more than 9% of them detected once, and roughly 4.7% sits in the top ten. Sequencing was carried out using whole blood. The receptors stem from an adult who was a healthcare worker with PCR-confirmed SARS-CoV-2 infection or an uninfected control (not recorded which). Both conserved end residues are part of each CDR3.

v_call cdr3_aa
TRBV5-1 CASHNSGRANEQFF
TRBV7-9 CATTPGIGNTGELFF
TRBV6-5 CASSGDYEKLFF
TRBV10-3 CAIAGGSDTQYF
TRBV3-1 CASTFSGNTIYF
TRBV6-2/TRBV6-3 CASSYSMGFQDTQYF
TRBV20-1 CSAAGGRDGGYTF
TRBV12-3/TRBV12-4 CASRPGLGYEQYF
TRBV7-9 CASSLDRMSGGTQYF
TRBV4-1 CASSHPRGTGELFF
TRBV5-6 CASSSHSPLHF
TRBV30 CAWRGGRGDYGYTF
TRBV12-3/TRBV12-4 CASSLPGNTSYNEQFF
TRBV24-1 CATSDTGTGTGELFF
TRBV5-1 CASSPGLAPGTDTQYF
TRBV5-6 CASSLVGYEQYF
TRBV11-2 CASSLNLQETQYF
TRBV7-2 CASSPGLAGVQFF
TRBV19 CASSMSNQQFF
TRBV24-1 CATSDTSGSQETQYF
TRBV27 CASIIRGRLRWETQYF
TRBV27 CASSSRTGLTYEQYF
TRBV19 CASSIRRASNQPQHF
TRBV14 CASSQDLRLAETNEQFF
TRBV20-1 CSARAGTGGSYEQYF
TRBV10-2 CASVYSGSSYEQYF
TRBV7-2 CASSLVGPDNQPQHF
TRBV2 CASSERDNEQFF
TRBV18 CASSPDRNQPQHF
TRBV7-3 CASSLTRVDTQYF
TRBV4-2 CASSQEAGFLFIQYF
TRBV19 CASSILGDRYGYTF
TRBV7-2 CASSLSGSGSYNEQFF
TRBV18 CASSPLRNTGELFF
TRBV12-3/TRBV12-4 CASSQSVGNQPQHF
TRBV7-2 CASSFYDEQYF
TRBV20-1 CSARGLAGEIGEQFF